The present TCR beta chain was sequenced within a study of blood T cell repertoires in COVID-19. Study background: Whether acute or convalescent, the COVID-19 samples came from the United States, Italy and Spain.

As originally analysed: Using reference gene primer amplification, nucleated cell counts were estimated. Repertoires were generated with immunoSEQ multiplex PCR, while TCRdb's copy carries only in-frame clones and drops some. Clone size and the V and J calls come from that table; the DNA yielded D and trimming. This table holds about 96,000 clones, approximately 84% found once. The sequence was collected from a woman aged 55-69 years with acute or convalescent COVID-19. Sequenced sample: peripheral blood.

CDR3 residues: CASSPGGKLYYGYTF. As DNA, the CDR3 is TGTGCCAGCAGTCCCGGGGGGAAGTTGTACTATGGCTACACCTTC. The V call is TRBV27, the J call TRBJ1-2, with D possibly matching TRBD1 (5 bases). The CDR3 spans 15 residues. V was clipped by 5 bases and J by 3 bases, with 16 bases between them. CDR1 is MNHEY, CDR2 SMNVEV, per germline (reference sequence).